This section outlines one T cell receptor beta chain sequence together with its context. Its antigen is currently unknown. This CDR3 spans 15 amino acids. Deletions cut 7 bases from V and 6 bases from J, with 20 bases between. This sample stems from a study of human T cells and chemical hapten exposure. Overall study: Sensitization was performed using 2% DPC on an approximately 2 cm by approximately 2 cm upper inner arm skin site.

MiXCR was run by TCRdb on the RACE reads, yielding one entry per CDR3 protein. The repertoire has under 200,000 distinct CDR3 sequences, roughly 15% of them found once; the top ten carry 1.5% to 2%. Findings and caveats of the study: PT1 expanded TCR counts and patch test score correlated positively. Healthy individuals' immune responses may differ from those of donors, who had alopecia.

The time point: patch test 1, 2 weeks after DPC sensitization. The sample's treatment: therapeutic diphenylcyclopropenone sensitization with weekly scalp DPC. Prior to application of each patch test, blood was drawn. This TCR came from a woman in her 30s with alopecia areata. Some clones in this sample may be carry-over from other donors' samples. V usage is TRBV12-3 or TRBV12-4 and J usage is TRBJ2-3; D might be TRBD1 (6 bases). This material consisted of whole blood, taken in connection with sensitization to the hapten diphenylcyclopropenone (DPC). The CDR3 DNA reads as TGTGCCAGCAAGATAAGGGACACCGGCTTCGATACGCAGTATTTT. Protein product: CASKIRDTGFDTQYF.